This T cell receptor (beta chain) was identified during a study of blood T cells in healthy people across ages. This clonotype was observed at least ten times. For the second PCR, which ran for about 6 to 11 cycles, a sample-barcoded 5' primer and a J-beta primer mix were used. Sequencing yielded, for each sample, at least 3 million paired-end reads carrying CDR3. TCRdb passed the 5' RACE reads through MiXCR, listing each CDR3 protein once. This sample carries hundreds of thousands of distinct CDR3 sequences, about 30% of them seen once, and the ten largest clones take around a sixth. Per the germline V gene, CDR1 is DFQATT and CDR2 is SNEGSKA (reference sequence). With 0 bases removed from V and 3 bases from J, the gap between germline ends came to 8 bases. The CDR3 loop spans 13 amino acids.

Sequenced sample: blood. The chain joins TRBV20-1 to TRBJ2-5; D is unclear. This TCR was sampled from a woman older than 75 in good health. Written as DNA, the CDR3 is TGCAGTGCTAGAGATATGGGGAAAGAGACCCAGTACTTC. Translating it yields CSARDMGKETQYF.